This T cell receptor (beta chain) was found in a study of T cells in Graves' hyperthyroidism and ophthalmopathy. Overall study results and limits: Patients with ophthalmopathy were separated from those with stable hyperthyroidism by a 13 V-J model. Most clonotypes expanded in thyroid above 0.001 were likewise present in blood.

The CDR3 spans 12 residues. The germline CDR1 and CDR2 sequences are MNHEY and SVGEGT. V lost 8 bases and J lost 8, with 16 bases in between. Around 10 ml of fresh peripheral blood supplied the PBMCs. This clonotype was found once. Its antigen remains unknown. The CDR3 regions of TCR beta were amplified from RNA transcripts. HTBI primers were employed in a first-round RT-PCR of the TCR CDR3. TCRdb re-called the multiplex PCR reads through MiXCR, storing one row per CDR3 protein. The top ten hold around 9.6% of the sample, which has hundreds of thousands of distinct CDR3 sequences, 14% seen once. Sequenced input: blood. The TCR originated in a woman aged 18-29 years with Graves' hyperthyroidism. The chain links TRBV6-2 or TRBV6-3 to TRBJ2-7; D gene uncertain. The CDR3 DNA sequence: TGTGCCAGCGGGGTACATGGGGTCAAGCAGTACTTC. The encoded protein is CASGVHGVKQYF.